This TCR beta chain originates from a study of T cells in Graves' hyperthyroidism and ophthalmopathy. RNA transcripts yielded amplified TCR beta CDR3 regions. A first-round RT-PCR of the TCR CDR3 used the HTBI primer set. TCRdb itself ran the multiplex PCR reads through MiXCR, one entry per CDR3 protein. The table lists some 600,000 distinct CDR3 sequences, more than 45% of them singletons, with nearly 8.5% in the top ten. The CDR3 has 15 residues. Germline V gene lookup returns CDR1 MGHRA and CDR2 YSYEKL. Trimming took 3 bases from V and 5 from J; bases not matched to a gene: 6. The chain carries TRBV4-1 and TRBJ2-5, with 10 positions matching TRBD2. Sequencing input: peripheral blood or thyroid tissue (not recorded which). This receptor was taken from a woman younger than 30 with Graves' hyperthyroidism. DNA for the CDR3: TGCGCCAGCAGCCAGATTCTAGCGGGAGTTGAGACCCAGTACTTC. As protein: CASSQILAGVETQYF.